This T cell receptor beta chain was sequenced during a study of human T cells and chemical hapten exposure. Whole-study context: Researchers reported sensitizing a 2 cm by 2 cm upper inner arm skin site with 2% DPC. Read at 6 days, the patch tests placed 0.01% DPC on the upper back.

For this clonotype: What it binds is not known.

One entry per CDR3 protein results from TCRdb running MiXCR on the RACE reads. Here the sample spans some 98,000 distinct CDR3 sequences, 10% to 12% being singletons. Study results and limitations: Expanded TCRs formed significantly more large CDR3 similarity clusters than controls. Alopecia affecting every donor means their immune response may not match healthy people's.

Time point given: pre-sensitization, week 0. Treatment specified: therapeutic diphenylcyclopropenone sensitization with weekly scalp DPC. Germline loops: CDR1 MNHEY, CDR2 SVGAGI. Trimming removed 4 bases from V and 6 bases from J, with 7 bases in between. The CDR3 runs to 11 residues. The sequence was obtained from an older woman with alopecia areata. Some clones in this sample may be carry-over from other donors' samples. This rearrangement joins TRBV6-5 to TRBJ2-7, with D possibly called TRBD1 or TRBD2 (5 bases each). Material: whole blood, obtained in connection with sensitization to the hapten diphenylcyclopropenone (DPC). The CDR3 region has the DNA TGTGCCAGCAGTTGGGGACCCGAGCAGTACTTC. As protein: CASSWGPEQYF.